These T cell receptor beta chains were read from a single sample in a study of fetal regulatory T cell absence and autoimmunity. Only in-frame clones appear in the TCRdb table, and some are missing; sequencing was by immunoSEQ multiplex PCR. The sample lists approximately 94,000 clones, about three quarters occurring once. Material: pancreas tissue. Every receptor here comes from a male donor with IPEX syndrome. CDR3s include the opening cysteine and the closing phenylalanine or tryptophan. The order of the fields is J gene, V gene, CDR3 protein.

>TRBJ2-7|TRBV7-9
CASSLRLDYEQYF
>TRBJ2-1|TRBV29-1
CSVRQRYNEQFF
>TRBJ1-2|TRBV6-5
CASSYLQGGSFYGYTF
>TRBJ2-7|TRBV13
CASSLWGHSYEQYF
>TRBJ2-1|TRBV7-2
CASTPGGPRYNEQFF
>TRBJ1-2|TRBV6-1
CASSVLYGYTF
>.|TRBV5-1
CASSLDNSGNTIYF
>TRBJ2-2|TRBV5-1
CASSLASTGELFF
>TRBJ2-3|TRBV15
CATSPHRGTTDTQYF
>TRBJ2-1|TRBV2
CASSEGTSVTDEQFF
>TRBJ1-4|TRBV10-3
CAISESTGVRNQLFF
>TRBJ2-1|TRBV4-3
CASSQNPGLADEQFF
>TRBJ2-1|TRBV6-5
CASSYTSGGSPNEQFF
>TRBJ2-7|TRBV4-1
CASSKERELAGEDEQYF
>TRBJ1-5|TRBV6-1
CASSGQGADQPQHF
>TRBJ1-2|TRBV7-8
CASSTYTGQGPGYTF
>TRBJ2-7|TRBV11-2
CASSLVRTGGYEQYF
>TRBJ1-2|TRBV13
CASRFYKEGNGYTF
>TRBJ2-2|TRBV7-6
CASSLGGGRAGELFF
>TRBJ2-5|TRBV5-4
CASSQRGGQETQYF
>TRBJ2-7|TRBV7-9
CASSPGTGPYEQYF
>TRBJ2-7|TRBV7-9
CASSLGVAGLSYEQYF
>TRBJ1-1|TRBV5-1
CASSLDPGMTEAFF
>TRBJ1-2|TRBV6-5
CASRSWGSRYYGYTF
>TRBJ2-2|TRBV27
CASSSNGLAGQNTGELFF
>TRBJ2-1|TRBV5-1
CASPGLAILYEQFF
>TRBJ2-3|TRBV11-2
CASSTRTKGTDTQYF
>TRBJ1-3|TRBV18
CASSQAFGNTIYF
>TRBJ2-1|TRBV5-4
CASSLGTSEFF